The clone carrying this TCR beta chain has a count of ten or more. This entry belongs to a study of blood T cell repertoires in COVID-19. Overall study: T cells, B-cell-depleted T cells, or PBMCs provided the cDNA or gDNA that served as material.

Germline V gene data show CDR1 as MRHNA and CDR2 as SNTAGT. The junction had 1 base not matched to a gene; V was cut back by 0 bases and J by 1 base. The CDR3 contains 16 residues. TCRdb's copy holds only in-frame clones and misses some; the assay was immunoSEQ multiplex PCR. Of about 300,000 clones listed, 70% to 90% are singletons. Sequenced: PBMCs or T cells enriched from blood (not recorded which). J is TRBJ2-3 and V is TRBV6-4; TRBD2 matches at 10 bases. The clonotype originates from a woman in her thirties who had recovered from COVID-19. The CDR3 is CASSDSAGGGTDTQYF. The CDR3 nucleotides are TGTGCCAGCAGTGACTCAGCGGGGGGGGGCACAGATACGCAGTATTTT.